Listed here are 23 T cell receptor beta chains from one sample, sequenced in a study of identical twins. From the 5' RACE reads, TCRdb called clonotypes with MiXCR, one entry per CDR3 protein. The sample holds more than 200,000 distinct CDR3 sequences, roughly a tenth seen once. The sample was memory (CD45RO+) T cells sorted from blood. These receptors originate from a woman aged 18-29 years in good health.

The chain uses TRBV10-3 and TRBJ2-3; possibly TRBD1 for D (6 bases). Germline V gene lookup returns CDR1 ENHRY and CDR2 SYGVKD. V was trimmed by 4 bases and J by 3 bases, leaving 8 bases between them. CDR3 length: 13 residues. This CDR3 reads CAISGTATDTQYF. Written as DNA, the CDR3 is TGTGCCATCAGTGGGACAGCTACAGATACGCAGTATTTT.

This clonotype was seen more than once but under ten times. This chain connects TRBV20-1 to TRBJ1-5, with TRBD1 matching over 9 bases. The CDR3 extends over 12 amino acids. Trimming cost V 5 bases and J 6 bases; bases outside gene matches: 2. CDR1 is DFQATT and CDR2 is SNEGSKA in the germline V gene (reference sequence). This chain's CDR3 is CSAWTGAQPQHF. In DNA form, the CDR3 reads TGCAGTGCTTGGACAGGGGCTCAGCCCCAGCATTTT.

V usage is TRBV12-3 or TRBV12-4 and J usage is TRBJ1-1; TRBD1 matches 7 bases. The CDR3 consists of 14 residues. The J segment lost 1 base and the V segment lost 5 bases, leaving 4 bases of the junction unmatched. The CDR3 protein is CASSQRGRNTEAFF. CDR3 DNA: TGTGCCAGCAGTCAAAGGGGGCGGAACACTGAAGCTTTCTTT.

There are a few counts of this clonotype. The CDR3 DNA sequence: TGCAGTGCTAGCGGGAGAGGGGATGAGCAGTTCTTC. This encodes CSASGRGDEQFF. J is TRBJ2-1 and V is TRBV20-1; a possible D gene is TRBD2 (6 bases). V lost 3 bases and J 8 bases, leaving 11 bases between the germline ends. CDR3 length: 12 amino acids. Germline CDR1 DFQATT, CDR2 SNEGSKA (reference sequence).

The V call is TRBV30, the J call TRBJ2-6; 9 bases are shared with TRBD1. CDR1 is GTSNPN, CDR2 SVGIG, per germline (reference sequence). The junction had 11 bases not matched to a gene; V was cut back by 3 bases and J by 2 bases. The length of the CDR3 is 18 residues. The CDR3: CAWRLGTGKFAGANVLTF. The CDR3 DNA reads TGTGCCTGGAGGTTGGGGACAGGGAAGTTCGCTGGGGCCAACGTCCTGACTTTC.

This clonotype was counted at least ten times. The rearrangement joins TRBV12-3 or TRBV12-4 to TRBJ2-1; D call uncertain. V lost 2 bases and J lost 7, with 6 bases in between. The length of the CDR3 is 12 residues. The CDR3 nucleotides read TGTGCCAGCAGTTTAACGCGGAATGAGCAGTTCTTC. This sequence encodes CASSLTRNEQFF.

This clonotype was counted only a few times. The chain is built from TRBV20-1 and TRBJ1-4, with D unclear. Germline CDR1 is DFQATT and CDR2 is SNEGSKA (reference sequence). V was pared by 6 bases and J by 5 bases, with 13 bases between. This CDR3 comprises 13 residues. CDR3 nucleotides: TGCAGTGCCCGCCGCGGGGAAAATGAAAAACTGTTTTTT. Its translation: CSARRGENEKLFF.

The rearrangement links TRBV19 to TRBJ2-6; D is unresolved. The CDR3 loop spans 17 amino acids. V lost 2 bases, J lost 0 bases, and 11 bases lay in between. Germline assignment: CDR1 LNHDA and CDR2 SQIVND (reference sequence). CDR3 amino acids: CASSIPRHFSGANVLTF. In DNA form, the CDR3 reads TGTGCCAGTAGTATACCCAGACACTTCTCTGGGGCCAACGTCCTGACTTTC.

The V and J genes are TRBV3-1 and TRBJ1-5; weak D call: TRBD1 (6 bases). V was pared by 2 bases and J by 6 bases, with 14 bases between. CDR3 length equals 15 residues. The germline V gene encodes CDR1 LGHDT and CDR2 YNNKEL (reference sequence). The CDR3 bases are TGTGCCAGCAGCCAATCTTCAGGGGAACGTCAGCCCCAGCATTTT. Encoded protein: CASSQSSGERQPQHF.

The V call is TRBV27, the J call TRBJ2-5, with D tentatively TRBD2 (6 bases). Looked up from germline, CDR1 is MNHEY and CDR2 is SMNVEV (reference sequence). This CDR3 is 12 amino acids long. Trimming took 8 bases from V and 6 from J, leaving 13 bases between them. The CDR3 protein is CASSGGGKTQYF. The CDR3 DNA reads TGTGCCAGCTCTGGGGGAGGAAAGACCCAGTACTTC.

The chain links TRBV20-1 to TRBJ2-1; 12 bases agree with TRBD2. The J segment lost 6 bases and the V segment lost 6 bases, leaving 6 bases of the junction unmatched. The CDR3 consists of 14 residues. Germline V CDR1 and CDR2: DFQATT, SNEGSKA (reference sequence). The DNA of the CDR3 is TGCAGTGCACAACGACTAGCGGGAGTCAATGAGCAGTTCTTC. It translates to CSAQRLAGVNEQFF.

Written as DNA, the CDR3 is TGCAGCGTTGATTGGAGGACTAGCGTCCCCTACAATGAGCAGTTCTTC. Its translation: CSVDWRTSVPYNEQFF. The chain combines TRBV29-1 with TRBJ2-1; 9 bases match TRBD2. This CDR3 spans 16 amino acids. V shed 3 bases and J 2 bases; nucleotides not matched to a gene: 8. Germline V gives CDR1 SQVTM, CDR2 ANQGSEA.

This clonotype was observed at least ten times. This chain joins TRBV12-3 or TRBV12-4 and TRBJ2-1; the D call may be TRBD1 or TRBD2 (6 bases each). The CDR3 extends over 15 amino acids. Trimming removed 3 bases at V and 7 bases at J, with 16 bases between. CDR3 protein: CASSFKGGLGNEQFF. CDR3 nucleotide sequence: TGTGCCAGCAGTTTTAAGGGGGGTCTCGGGAATGAGCAGTTCTTC.

This clonotype was seen a few times. The chain links TRBV12-3 or TRBV12-4 to TRBJ2-7, with D unresolved. CDR3 length equals 12 residues. V lost 5 bases and J 6 bases, leaving 11 bases between the germline ends. The chain's CDR3 is CASSARMGEQYF. CDR3 in DNA: TGTGCCAGCAGTGCTAGGATGGGCGAGCAGTACTTC.

This clonotype appeared many times. The V call is TRBV27, the J call TRBJ2-1, with 9 bases aligning to TRBD2. Trimming cost V 2 bases and J 5 bases; bases outside gene matches: 1. CDR1 MNHEY and CDR2 SMNVEV come from the germline V gene (reference sequence). This CDR3 region has 14 residues. CDR3 amino acids: CASSLLAGNNEQFF. The CDR3 bases are TGTGCCAGCAGTTTACTAGCGGGGAACAATGAGCAGTTCTTC.

This clonotype was observed many times. The chain uses TRBV18 and TRBJ2-7; a weak D match, TRBD1 (5 bases). V dropped 1 base and J dropped 2 bases, with 9 bases sitting between them. This CDR3 comprises 14 residues. Germline assignment: CDR1 KGHSH and CDR2 LQKENI. The CDR3, as DNA: TGTGCCAGCTCACCACAGACAGCGACCTACGAGCAGTACTTC. Its translation: CASSPQTATYEQYF.

This clonotype was counted a few times. The rearrangement links TRBV5-1 to TRBJ2-1, with 7 bases matching TRBD1. The CDR3 has 15 residues. Trimming cost V 0 bases and J 6 bases; bases outside gene matches: 6. CDR1 SGHRS and CDR2 YFSETQ come from the germline V gene. The DNA for the CDR3 is TGCGCCAGCAGCTTGGGGGGGACAGTCACCAATGAGCAGTTCTTC. This encodes CASSLGGTVTNEQFF.

This clonotype was seen many times. V usage is TRBV7-9 and J usage is TRBJ2-3, with 9 bases that match TRBD2. Looked up from germline, CDR1 is SEHNR and CDR2 is FQNEAQ (reference sequence). Losses at the gene ends were 5 bases for V and 6 bases for J; bases not matched to a gene: 6. The CDR3 runs 14 residues. CDR3: CASSMRGGPDTQYF. The DNA of the CDR3 is TGTGCCAGCAGCATGCGGGGGGGCCCCGATACGCAGTATTTT.

This clonotype was seen only a few times. The J gene is TRBJ2-3, the V gene TRBV7-3; 7 nucleotides agree with TRBD1. Germline CDR1 reads SGHTA; CDR2 reads FQGTGA. The CDR3 has 16 residues. The J segment lost 6 bases and the V segment lost 5 bases, leaving 14 bases of the junction unmatched. The CDR3: CASSPQGGFARDTQYF. In nucleotides, the CDR3 is TGTGCCAGCAGCCCTCAAGGGGGCTTTGCCCGTGATACGCAGTATTTT. The full variable domain, with the rest looked up from reference TRBV7-3 and TRBJ2-3, is GAGVSQTPSNKVTEKGKYVELRCDPISGHTALYWYRQSLGQGPEFLIYFQGTGAADDSGLPNDRFFAVRPEGSVSTLKIQRTERGDSAVYLCASSPQGGFARDTQYFGPGTRLTVL.

There are many counts of this clonotype. The chain is built from TRBV12-3 or TRBV12-4 and TRBJ1-2, with a possible D match to TRBD1 (6 bases). V lost 3 bases to trimming and J lost 4 bases, with 9 bases between them. This CDR3 is 13 amino acids long. The CDR3 DNA reads as TGTGCCAGCAGTTTGGCAGGGGTCTATGGCTACACCTTC. Protein sequence: CASSLAGVYGYTF.

The J gene is TRBJ1-6, the V gene TRBV2; D is uncertain. The CDR3 spans 14 residues. The V and J ends lost 8 bases and 6 bases respectively, with 14 bases between them. From germline, CDR1 is SNHLY and CDR2 FYNNEI. The chain's CDR3 is CASGPTNLNSPLHF. The CDR3 DNA sequence: TGTGCCAGCGGGCCGACTAACCTTAATTCACCCCTCCACTTT.

This clonotype was detected a few times. This chain uses TRBV5-5 with TRBJ2-7; D is possibly TRBD1 or TRBD2 (6 bases each). The CDR3 loop spans 14 amino acids. Trimming removed 1 base at V and 5 bases at J, with 13 bases between. CDR1 is SGHKS and CDR2 is YYEKEE in the germline V gene (reference sequence). The CDR3 loop reads CASSLWGATNEQYF. The CDR3 DNA follows: TGTGCCAGCAGCTTGTGGGGGGCTACAAACGAGCAGTACTTC.

The chain carries TRBV29-1 and TRBJ1-2, with 8 nucleotides matching TRBD1. There are 12 residues in the CDR3. CDR1 is SQVTM and CDR2 is ANQGSEA in the germline V gene. After removal of 6 bases from V and 4 bases from J, the junction contained 4 bases not matched to a gene. CDR3 coding DNA: TGCAGCGTAGATACAGGGGGCTATGGCTACACCTTC. This gives the protein CSVDTGGYGYTF.